This TCR beta chain emerged from a study of blood T cell repertoires in COVID-19. Overall study context: Researchers got acute and convalescent COVID-19 samples from the United States, Italy and Spain. Sample material is recorded as cDNA or gDNA derived from T cells, B-cell-depleted T cells, or PBMCs.

The table lists this clone with a count of one. Looked up from germline, CDR1 is SNHLY and CDR2 is FYNNEI. The CDR3 consists of 13 residues. V gave up 8 bases and J gave up 0 bases; unmatched junction bases: 1. Under the authors' procedure: Amplification of reference gene primers was used by the study to estimate nucleated cell counts. This table comes from immunoSEQ multiplex PCR, and its TCRdb copy is limited to in-frame clones, with some not included. V, J and clone size were drawn from that table, and D and trimming were deduced from the DNA. The table lists about 46,000 clones, over 75% of them singletons.

The sample taken for sequencing was peripheral blood. The chain couples TRBV2 to TRBJ2-1, with 7 bases fitting TRBD2. This TCR came from a human donor in a cohort sampled during active COVID-19. The donor label of this sample is uncertain. The CDR3 is CASGGVSYNEQFF. The CDR3 bases are TGTGCCAGCGGGGGGGTCTCCTACAATGAGCAGTTCTTC.